This TCR beta chain was documented in a study of T cells in Graves' hyperthyroidism and ophthalmopathy. Regarding the study as a whole: Stable hyperthyroidism was separated from ophthalmopathy by a model based on 13 V-J features.

Patients with uncontrolled infections, other autoimmune diseases, pregnancy or lactation were excluded. Worth noting for this clonotype: The antigen is undetermined. One end of the junction does not line up with germline, which may come from a read error.

Template material for amplifying TCR beta CDR3 regions consisted of RNA transcripts. Initially, a first-round RT-PCR of the TCR CDR3 employed the HTBI primer set. MiXCR, applied by TCRdb to the multiplex PCR reads, yields one record per CDR3 protein. The sample includes approximately 400,000 distinct CDR3 sequences, around 16% of them seen just once. The sequence derives from a woman aged 18-29 years with Graves' hyperthyroidism that later progressed to Graves' ophthalmopathy. The sequenced sample consisted of blood.

The CDR3 DNA sequence: TGTGCCGGCAGTTATCGCGGGACAGCTACAGATACGCAGTATTTT. The encoded protein is CAGSYRGTATDTQYF. The chain couples TRBV6-2 or TRBV6-3 to TRBJ2-3, with D possibly TRBD1 on 7 matching bases. This CDR3 comprises 15 residues. From germline, CDR1 is MNHEY and CDR2 SVGEGT.